These 18 T cell receptor beta chains were sequenced from one sample in a study of CD8 T cells in Susac syndrome. When the RNA was reverse transcribed, random hexamers were used with an input of roughly 0.5 to 1 ug. Each CDR3 protein gets one entry after TCRdb re-called the immunoSEQ multiplex PCR reads with MiXCR. This repertoire shows 180,000 or so distinct CDR3 sequences, about 95% found once; its top ten account for more than 0.1%. Material for sequencing was CD4+ T cells from PBMCs. The source of these receptors is a human donor in good health.

This chain joins TRBV20-1 and TRBJ2-1, with 9 bases identical to TRBD2. Germline-derived CDR1 and CDR2 are DFQATT and SNEGSKA (reference sequence). With 4 bases clipped from V and 4 bases from J, the junction kept 11 bases outside the gene matches. The length of the CDR3 is 16 residues. The CDR3 loop reads CSATIAGVPTYNEQFF. The CDR3 nucleotides are TGCAGTGCTACGATAGCGGGGGTCCCTACATACAATGAGCAGTTCTTC.

The chain has TRBV27 and TRBJ2-3, with D possibly being TRBD2 (6 bases). Germline V CDR1 and CDR2: MNHEY, SMNVEV (reference sequence). The CDR3 spans 14 residues. The ends were cut back, 3 bases at V and 5 bases at J, with 12 bases in the middle. CDR3 protein: CASSFFQGGDTQYF. DNA of the CDR3: TGTGCCAGCAGTTTCTTCCAGGGAGGAGATACGCAGTATTTT.

This clonotype was observed a single time. The chain combines TRBV27 with TRBJ2-1; 7 nucleotides match TRBD2. The CDR3 loop spans 15 amino acids. The germline V gene encodes CDR1 MNHEY and CDR2 SMNVEV (reference sequence). The trim removed 9 bases at V and 6 bases at J, leaving 14 bases unmatched. The CDR3 reads CARRFICGSCNEQFF. DNA of the CDR3: TGTGCCAGAAGATTTATTTGCGGGAGCTGCAATGAGCAGTTCTTC.

The chain recombines TRBV25-1 with TRBJ2-4, with a weak D call TRBD1 (6 bases). This CDR3 contains 14 residues. V lost 4 bases to trimming and J lost 7 bases, with 14 bases between them. CDR1 and CDR2 from the germline V gene are MGHDK and SYGVNS. DNA for the CDR3: TGTGCCAGCAGTGCTCCGGGACATTGGAACATTCAGTACTTC. Its protein product is CASSAPGHWNIQYF. Full variable domain (outside the CDR3, taken from reference TRBV25-1 and TRBJ2-4): EADIYQTPRYLVIGTGKKITLECSQTMGHDKMYWYQQDPGMELHLIHYSYGVNSTEKGDLSSESTVSRIRTEHFPLTLESARPSHTSQYLCASSAPGHWNIQYFGAGTRLSVL.

The chain has TRBV23-1 and TRBJ2-5, with D hard to call. TRBV23-1 has ORF status, its function being uncertain. The length of the CDR3 is 11 residues. V dropped 10 bases and J dropped 3 bases, with 9 bases sitting between them. DNA for the CDR3: TGCGCCATCGGTCGCGAAGAGACCCAGTACTTC. It yields the protein CAIGREETQYF.

CDR3 nucleotide sequence: TGTGCCACCAGCAGAGAACAGAGGGGTAATGAGCAGTTCTTC. This translates into CATSREQRGNEQFF. J is TRBJ2-1 and V is TRBV15, with D perhaps assigned TRBD1 or TRBD2 (5 bases each). Germline CDR1 reads LNHNV; CDR2 reads YYDKDF (reference sequence). CDR3 length: 14 residues. V was shortened by 0 bases and J by 7 bases, with 10 bases between the two germline ends.

The chain combines TRBV27 with TRBJ2-1, with 9 bases identical to TRBD1. Germline CDR1 and CDR2: MNHEY and SMNVEV (reference sequence). The V and J ends lost 2 bases and 6 bases, in that order; junction bases with no gene match: 14. The CDR3 length is 18 residues. DNA for the CDR3: TGTGCCAGCAGTTTACCACAAAGCCGGGACAGGGTGTCCAATGAGCAGTTCTTC. Its protein product is CASSLPQSRDRVSNEQFF.

The chain links TRBV27 to TRBJ1-4, with 8 nucleotides matching TRBD1. Germline trimming cut 2 bases from V and 5 bases from J; bases unmatched to any gene: 7. CDR3 size: 16 residues. Germline V gives CDR1 MNHEY, CDR2 SMNVEV (reference sequence). CDR3 residues: CASSLRKTGENEKLFF. Written as DNA, the CDR3 is TGTGCCAGCAGTTTACGGAAGACAGGGGAGAATGAAAAACTGTTTTTT.

The chain uses TRBV12-3 or TRBV12-4 and TRBJ2-5; TRBD2 is a possible D gene (7 bases). Between the trimmed V and J ends, which lost 9 bases and 5 bases, there was a span of 16 bases. This CDR3 spans 13 amino acids. CDR3 in amino acids: CASSRGAAETQYF. The CDR3 DNA follows: TGTGCCAGTTCTCGGGGGGCGGCGGAGACCCAGTACTTC.

V is TRBV5-4 and J is TRBJ1-2; D call uncertain. Looked up from germline, CDR1 is SGHNT and CDR2 is YYREEE (reference sequence). V was cut by 2 bases and J by 2 bases, with 7 bases left in between. The CDR3 is 13 residues long. In nucleotides, the CDR3 is TGTGCCAGCAGCTTCGACGGAAACTATGGCTACACCTTC. It encodes CASSFDGNYGYTF.

This clonotype was observed a single time. The chain joins TRBV19 to TRBJ1-1, with unresolved D. CDR1 is LNHDA and CDR2 is SQIVND in the germline V gene (reference sequence). Trimming left V 3 bases short and J 3 bases short, with 8 bases between. The CDR3 extends over 13 amino acids. The CDR3 loop reads CASSISEDTEAFF. CDR3 DNA sequence: TGTGCCAGTAGTATTTCTGAGGACACTGAAGCTTTCTTT.

The chain combines TRBV28 with TRBJ1-1; D uncertain. This CDR3 has 15 residues. Trimming removed 5 bases from V and 0 bases from J, with 13 bases in between. Germline CDR1 and CDR2: MDHEN and SYDVKM. CDR3 nucleotide sequence: TGTGCCAGCAGTCACAGATCAGGTATGAACACTGAAGCTTTCTTT. This sequence encodes CASSHRSGMNTEAFF.

This chain connects TRBV20-1 to TRBJ1-2; the match to TRBD1 covers 7 bases. The CDR3 runs to 13 residues. Germline lookup yields CDR1 DFQATT and CDR2 SNEGSKA (reference sequence). V shed 3 bases and J 6 bases; nucleotides not matched to a gene: 7. CDR3 sequence: CSASRQGLNGYTF. The DNA of the CDR3 is TGCAGTGCTAGTCGACAGGGATTAAATGGCTACACCTTC.

V is TRBV18 and J is TRBJ2-1; tentative D call: TRBD2 (6 bases). The CDR3 runs 14 residues. V lost 3 bases to trimming and J lost 6 bases, with 12 bases between them. Germline V gene sequence: CDR1 KGHSH, CDR2 LQKENI. Here the CDR3 reads CASSPGLSFNEQFF. As DNA, the CDR3 is TGTGCCAGCTCACCGGGACTGAGCTTCAATGAGCAGTTCTTC.

The chain recombines TRBV20-1 with TRBJ2-4; tentatively, D is TRBD1 (6 bases). This CDR3 contains 12 residues. Per the germline V gene, CDR1 is DFQATT and CDR2 is SNEGSKA (reference sequence). With 8 bases removed from V and 1 base from J, the gap between germline ends came to 9 bases. This CDR3 reads CSTDRAKNIQYF. The CDR3 region has the DNA TGCAGTACAGACAGGGCCAAAAACATTCAGTACTTC.

The chain carries TRBV6-5 and TRBJ2-7; D is ambiguous. Germline values: CDR1 MNHEY, CDR2 SVGAGI. The CDR3 length is 15 residues. V was trimmed by 2 bases and J by 2 bases, leaving 13 bases between them. CDR3 sequence: CASSYNGLLTYEQYF. DNA of the CDR3: TGTGCCAGCAGTTACAATGGGCTACTCACCTACGAGCAGTACTTC.

This CDR3 reads CASSQDAWATDEQYF. The CDR3 DNA sequence: TGCGCCAGCAGCCAAGATGCGTGGGCCACGGACGAGCAGTACTTC. The chain combines TRBV4-3 with TRBJ2-7; D gene unclear. Germline CDR1 is LGHNA and CDR2 is YSLEER. With 0 bases removed from V and 5 bases from J, the gap between germline ends came to 14 bases. This CDR3 has 15 amino acids.

The rearrangement uses TRBV29-1 and TRBJ2-3; 8 bases agree with TRBD1. Germline loops: CDR1 SQVTM, CDR2 ANQGSEA. Trimming took 6 bases from V and 1 from J; bases not matched to a gene: 3. The CDR3 runs to 13 residues. The CDR3 protein is CSVGTGRTDTQYF. As DNA, the CDR3 is TGCAGCGTCGGGACAGGACGCACAGATACGCAGTATTTT.